This T cell receptor (beta chain) was sequenced during a study of human T cells and chemical hapten exposure. Study-level information: DPC at 0.01% went onto the upper back in patch tests, read at 6 days. Overall study results and limits: Every donor had alopecia, and their immune response may therefore differ from healthy people's. DPC sensitization produced no change in TCRs with frequency above 1 in 1000.

Described time point: pre-sensitization, week 0. Noted treatment: therapeutic diphenylcyclopropenone sensitization with weekly scalp DPC. This CDR3 region has 15 residues. J gave up 0 bases and V 9 bases, and 6 bases lay outside the gene matches. Germline values: CDR1 LNHDA, CDR2 SQIVND (reference sequence). This clonotype was seen only once. The antigen remains unidentified. This could be a read error, since a much larger clone is one nucleotide away. Under the authors' procedure: Sampled TCR counts reached a median of 95,638 per sample, with values ranging from 23,224 to 690,600. One entry per CDR3 protein, called by TCRdb with MiXCR from the RACE reads. Clone size and V and J calls follow TCRdb, not the original study. The sample includes over 70,000 distinct CDR3 sequences, 14% seen only once; the top ten take approximately 4.6%.

The sample in question was whole blood, obtained in connection with sensitization to the hapten diphenylcyclopropenone (DPC). The receptor comes from a woman aged 50 to 60 with alopecia areata. Some clones in this sample may be carry-over from other donors' samples. The V call is TRBV19, the J call TRBJ2-1; 9 nucleotides align to TRBD2. This chain's CDR3 is CASRFSGSSYNEQFF. CDR3 nucleotide sequence: TGTGCCAGCCGCTTTAGCGGGAGCTCCTACAATGAGCAGTTCTTC.